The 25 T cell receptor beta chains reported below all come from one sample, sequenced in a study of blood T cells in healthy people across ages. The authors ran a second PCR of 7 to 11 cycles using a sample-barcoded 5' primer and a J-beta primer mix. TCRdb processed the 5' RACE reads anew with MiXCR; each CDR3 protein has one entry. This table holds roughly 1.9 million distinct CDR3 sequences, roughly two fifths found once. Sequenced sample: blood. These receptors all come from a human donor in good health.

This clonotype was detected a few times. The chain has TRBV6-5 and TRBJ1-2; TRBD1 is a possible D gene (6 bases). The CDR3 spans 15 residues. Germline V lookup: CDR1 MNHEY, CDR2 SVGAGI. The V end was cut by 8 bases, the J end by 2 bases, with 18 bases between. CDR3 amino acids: CASLPGGAGNYGYTF. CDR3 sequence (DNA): TGTGCCAGCCTCCCCGGGGGGGCAGGCAACTATGGCTACACCTTC.

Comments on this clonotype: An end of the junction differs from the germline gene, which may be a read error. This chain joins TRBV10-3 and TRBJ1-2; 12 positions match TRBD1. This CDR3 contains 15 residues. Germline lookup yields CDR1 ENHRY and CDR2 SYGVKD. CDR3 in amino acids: CATSIGTGGNYGYTF. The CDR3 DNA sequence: TGTGCCACCAGTATCGGGACAGGGGGCAACTATGGCTACACCTTC.

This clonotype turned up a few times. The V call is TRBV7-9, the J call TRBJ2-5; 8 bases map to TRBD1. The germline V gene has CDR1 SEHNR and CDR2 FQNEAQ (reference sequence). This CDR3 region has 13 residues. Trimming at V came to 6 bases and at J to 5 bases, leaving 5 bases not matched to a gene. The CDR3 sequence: CASSYRGTETQYF. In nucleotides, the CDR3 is TGTGCCAGCAGTTACAGGGGGACGGAGACCCAGTACTTC.

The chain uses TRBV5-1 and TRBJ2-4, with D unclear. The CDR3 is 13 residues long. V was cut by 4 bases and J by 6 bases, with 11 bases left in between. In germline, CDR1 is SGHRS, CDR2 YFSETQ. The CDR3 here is CASSGKQRNIQYF. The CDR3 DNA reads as TGCGCCAGCAGCGGCAAACAGAGAAACATTCAGTACTTC.

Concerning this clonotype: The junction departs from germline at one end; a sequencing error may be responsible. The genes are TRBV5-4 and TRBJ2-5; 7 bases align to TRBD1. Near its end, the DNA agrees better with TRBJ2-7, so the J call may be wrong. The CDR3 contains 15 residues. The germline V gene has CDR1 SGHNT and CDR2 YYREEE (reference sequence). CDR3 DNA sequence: TGTGCCAGTAGCTTGGAGGAGACAGGGTTACACGAGCAGTACTTC. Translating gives CASSLEETGLHEQYF.

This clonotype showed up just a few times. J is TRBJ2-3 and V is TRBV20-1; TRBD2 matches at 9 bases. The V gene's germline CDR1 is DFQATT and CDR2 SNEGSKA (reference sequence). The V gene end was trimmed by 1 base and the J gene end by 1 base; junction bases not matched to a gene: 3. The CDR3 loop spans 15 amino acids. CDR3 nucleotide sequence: TGCAGTGCTAGAGGGCGGGGGGGCCGCACAGATACGCAGTATTTT. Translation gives CSARGRGGRTDTQYF.

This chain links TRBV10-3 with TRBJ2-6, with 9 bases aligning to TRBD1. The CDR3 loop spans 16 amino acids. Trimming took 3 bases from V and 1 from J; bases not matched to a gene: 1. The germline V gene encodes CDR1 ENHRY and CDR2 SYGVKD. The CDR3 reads CAISEQGASGANVLTF. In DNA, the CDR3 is TGTGCCATCAGTGAACAGGGGGCTTCTGGGGCCAACGTCCTGACTTTC.

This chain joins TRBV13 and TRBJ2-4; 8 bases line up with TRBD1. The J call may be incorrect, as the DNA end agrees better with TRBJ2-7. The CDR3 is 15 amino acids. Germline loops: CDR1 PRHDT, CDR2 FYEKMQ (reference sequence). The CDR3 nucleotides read TGTGCCAGCAGCTTGAAGAGACAGGGGATCTACGAGCAGTACTTC. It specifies CASSLKRQGIYEQYF.

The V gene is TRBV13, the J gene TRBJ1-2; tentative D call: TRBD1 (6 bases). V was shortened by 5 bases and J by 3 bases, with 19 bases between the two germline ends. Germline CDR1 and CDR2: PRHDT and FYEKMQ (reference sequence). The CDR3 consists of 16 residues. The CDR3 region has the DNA TGTGCCAGCAGCACGATGGACAGCCTCACCTACTATGGCTACACCTTC. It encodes CASSTMDSLTYYGYTF.

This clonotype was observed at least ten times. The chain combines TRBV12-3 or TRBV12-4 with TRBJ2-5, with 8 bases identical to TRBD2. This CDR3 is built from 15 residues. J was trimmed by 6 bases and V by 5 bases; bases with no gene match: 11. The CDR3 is CASSPSRGGTQTQYF. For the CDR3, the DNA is TGTGCCAGCAGTCCCTCCCGGGGGGGGACTCAGACCCAGTACTTC.

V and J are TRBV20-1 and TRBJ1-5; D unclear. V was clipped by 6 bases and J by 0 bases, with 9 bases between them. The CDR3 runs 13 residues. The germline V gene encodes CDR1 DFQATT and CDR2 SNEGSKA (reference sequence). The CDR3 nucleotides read TGCAGTGCCTACTTTAATAGCAATCAGCCCCAGCATTTT. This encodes CSAYFNSNQPQHF.

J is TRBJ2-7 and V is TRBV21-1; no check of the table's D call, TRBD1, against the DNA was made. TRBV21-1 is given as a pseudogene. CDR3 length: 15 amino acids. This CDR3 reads CASSKIQGHINERYF. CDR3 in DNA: TGTGCCAGCAGCAAAATACAGGGGCATATTAACGAGCGGTACTTC.

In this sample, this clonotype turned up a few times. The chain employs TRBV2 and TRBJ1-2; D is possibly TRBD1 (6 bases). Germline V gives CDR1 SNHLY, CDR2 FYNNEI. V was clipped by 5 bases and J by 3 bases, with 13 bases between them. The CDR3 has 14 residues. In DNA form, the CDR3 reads TGTGCCAGCAGTACGCTCAGGGGTGACTATGGCTACACCTTC. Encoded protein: CASSTLRGDYGYTF. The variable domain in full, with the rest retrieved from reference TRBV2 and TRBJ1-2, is EPEVTQTPSHQVTQMGQEVILRCVPISNHLYFYWYRQILGQKVEFLVSFYNNEISEKSEIFDDQFSVERPDGSNFTLKIRSTKLEDSAMYFCASSTLRGDYGYTFGSGTRLTVV.

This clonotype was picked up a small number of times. The CDR3 reads CASSWLQTGHNEQFF. The CDR3 nucleotides read TGTGCCAGCAGCTGGCTCCAGACAGGCCACAATGAGCAGTTCTTC. J is TRBJ2-1 and V is TRBV7-8, with D perhaps TRBD1 (6 bases). V lost 4 bases, J lost 5 bases, and 15 bases lay in between. This CDR3 contains 15 residues. In germline, CDR1 is SGHVS, CDR2 FQNEAQ.

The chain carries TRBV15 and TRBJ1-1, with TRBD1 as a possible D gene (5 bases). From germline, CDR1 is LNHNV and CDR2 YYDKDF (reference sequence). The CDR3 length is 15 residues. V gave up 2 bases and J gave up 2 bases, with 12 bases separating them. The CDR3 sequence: CATSRPGALNTEAFF. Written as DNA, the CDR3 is TGTGCCACCAGCAGACCCGGGGCTCTCAACACTGAAGCTTTCTTT.

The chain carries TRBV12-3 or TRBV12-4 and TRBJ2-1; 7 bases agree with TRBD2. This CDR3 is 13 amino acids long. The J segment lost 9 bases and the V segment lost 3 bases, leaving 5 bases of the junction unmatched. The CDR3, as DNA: TGTGCCAGCAGTTTCGGCGGGGAGGGTGAGCAGTTCTTC. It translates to CASSFGGEGEQFF.

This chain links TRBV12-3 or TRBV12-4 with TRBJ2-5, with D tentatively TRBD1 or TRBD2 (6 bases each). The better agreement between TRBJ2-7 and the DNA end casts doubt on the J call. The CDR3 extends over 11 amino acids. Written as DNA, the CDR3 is TGTGCCAGCGCCGGGGGCAGCGAGCAGTACTTC. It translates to CASAGGSEQYF.

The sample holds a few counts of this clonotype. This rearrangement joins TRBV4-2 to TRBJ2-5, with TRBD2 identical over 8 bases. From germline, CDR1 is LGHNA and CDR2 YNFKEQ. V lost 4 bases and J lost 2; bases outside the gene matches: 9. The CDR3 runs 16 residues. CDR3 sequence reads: CASSRRRAGGQETQYF. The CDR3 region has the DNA TGTGCCAGCAGCCGGAGAAGGGCGGGGGGACAAGAGACCCAGTACTTC.

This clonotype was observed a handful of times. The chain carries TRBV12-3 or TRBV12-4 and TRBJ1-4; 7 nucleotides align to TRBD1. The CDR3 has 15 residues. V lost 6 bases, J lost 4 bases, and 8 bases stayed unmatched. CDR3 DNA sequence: TGTGCCAGCAGGGGAACAGGGGCCGTTAATGAAAAACTGTTTTTT. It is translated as CASRGTGAVNEKLFF.

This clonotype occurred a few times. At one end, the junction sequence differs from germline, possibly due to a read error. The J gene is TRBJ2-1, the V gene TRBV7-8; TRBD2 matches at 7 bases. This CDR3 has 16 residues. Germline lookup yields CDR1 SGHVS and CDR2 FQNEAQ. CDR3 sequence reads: CTSSLAGSAYNNEQFF. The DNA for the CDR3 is TGTACCAGCAGCTTAGCGGGCTCGGCCTATAACAATGAGCAGTTCTTC.

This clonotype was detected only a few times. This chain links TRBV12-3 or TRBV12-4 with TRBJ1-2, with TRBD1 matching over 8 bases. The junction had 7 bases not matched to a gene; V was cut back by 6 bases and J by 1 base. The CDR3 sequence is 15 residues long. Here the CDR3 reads CASSDRTGINYGYTF. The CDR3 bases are TGTGCCAGCAGCGATCGGACAGGGATTAACTATGGCTACACCTTC.

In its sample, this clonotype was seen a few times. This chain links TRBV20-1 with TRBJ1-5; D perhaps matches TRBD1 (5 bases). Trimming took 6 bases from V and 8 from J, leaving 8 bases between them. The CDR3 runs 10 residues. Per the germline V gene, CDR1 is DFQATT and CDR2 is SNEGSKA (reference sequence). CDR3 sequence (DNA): TGCAGTGCAGGGGATGAGCCCCAGCATTTT. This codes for CSAGDEPQHF.

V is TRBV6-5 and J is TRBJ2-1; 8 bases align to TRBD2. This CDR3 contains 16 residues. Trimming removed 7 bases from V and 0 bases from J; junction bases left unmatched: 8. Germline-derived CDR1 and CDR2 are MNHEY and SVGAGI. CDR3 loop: CASINRGGSSYNEQFF. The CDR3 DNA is TGTGCCAGCATTAATCGGGGGGGCAGCTCCTACAATGAGCAGTTCTTC.

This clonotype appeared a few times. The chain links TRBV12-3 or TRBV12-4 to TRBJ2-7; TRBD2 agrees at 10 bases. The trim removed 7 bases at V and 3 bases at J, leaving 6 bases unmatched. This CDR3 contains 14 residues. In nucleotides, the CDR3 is TGTGCCAGCACGCTAGCGGGGGCCGTCTACGAGCAGTACTTC. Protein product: CASTLAGAVYEQYF.

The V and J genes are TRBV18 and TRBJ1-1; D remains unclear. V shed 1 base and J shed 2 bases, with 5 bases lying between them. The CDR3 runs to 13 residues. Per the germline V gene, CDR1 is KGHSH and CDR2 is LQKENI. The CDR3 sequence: CASSPLHNTEAFF. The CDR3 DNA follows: TGTGCCAGCTCACCACTCCATAACACTGAAGCTTTCTTT. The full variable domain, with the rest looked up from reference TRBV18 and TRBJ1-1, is NAGVMQNPRHLVRRRGQEARLRCSPMKGHSHVYWYRQLPEEGLKFMVYLQKENIIDESGMPKERFSAEFPKEGPSILRIQQVVRGDSAAYFCASSPLHNTEAFFGQGTRLTVV.